The 2 T cell receptor beta chains reported below all come from one sample, sequenced in a study of shared clonotypes between healthy human individuals (dated by TCRdb to about 2020). The method behind the library was the immunoSEQ multiplex PCR assay. Here the immuneACCESS table is served through TCRdb, limited to in-frame sequences with V and J called. Missing clones are a known gap in these copies; in checked studies unresolved V genes cover under half, and the rest lacks a known reason. The sample includes 2,500,000 or so clones, with more than 80% observed a single time. The ten top clones hold around 0.14% of the sample. Sequenced material: naive CD4+ T cells sorted from blood. The cell subset or site label, as the study defines it: CD45RA+ positively selected. These receptors were taken from a man in his late teens or twenties in good health.

V is TRBV19 and J is TRBJ1-6; possibly TRBD1 for D (5 bases). V lost 2 bases to trimming and J lost 10 bases, with 18 bases between them. The CDR3 contains 16 residues. The germline CDR1 and CDR2 sequences are LNHDA and SQIVND (reference sequence). In nucleotides, the CDR3 is TGTGCCAGTAGTATAACAGGTGCCGCGGGGGTCTCACCCCTCCACTTT. Its translation is CASSITGAAGVSPLHF.

This clone was detected once. The V call is TRBV19, the J call TRBJ2-3, with D unclear. Germline V gives CDR1 LNHDA, CDR2 SQIVND (reference sequence). V was cut by 6 bases and J by 6 bases, with 13 bases left in between. This CDR3 has 13 residues. CDR3 residues: CASSPQTRDTQYF. The DNA of the CDR3 is TGTGCCAGTAGCCCCCAAACTCGGGATACGCAGTATTTT.